Only one count was recorded for the clone carrying this TCR beta chain. The study assigned cohorts using participant-reported clinical history. Authors' methods: From reference gene primer amplification, estimates of nucleated cell counts were derived. Clones were sequenced by immunoSEQ multiplex PCR, and TCRdb holds only the in-frame ones, with some missing. The V and J calls and the clone size are those of that table, but D and trimming were determined from the DNA. The data contain 400,000 to 500,000 clones, around nine tenths of them singletons. The source of the sample is a study of blood T cell repertoires in COVID-19. The germline CDR1 and CDR2 sequences are SGHNT and YENEEA. The CDR3 is made up of 13 amino acids. V was trimmed by 3 bases and J by 4 bases, leaving 9 bases between them.

The sequenced material came from PBMCs or T cells enriched from blood (not recorded which). The TCR was taken from a young woman who had been exposed to COVID-19. This chain joins TRBV11-3 and TRBJ1-1; a possible D gene is TRBD1 (5 bases). In DNA form, the CDR3 reads TGTGCCAGCAGCTTCGGTACAGGCACTGAAGCTTTCTTT. Translation gives CASSFGTGTEAFF. Combining the CDR3 with reference TRBV11-3 and TRBJ1-1 gives the whole variable domain EAGVVQSPRYKIIEKKQPVAFWCNPISGHNTLYWYLQNLGQGPELLIRYENEEAVDDSQLPKDRFSAERLKGVDSTLKIQPAELGDSAVYLCASSFGTGTEAFFGQGTRLTVV.